The subject of this entry is one T cell receptor (beta chain). This sample was taken from a study of blood T cell repertoires in COVID-19. Per the germline V gene, CDR1 is LNHDA and CDR2 is SQIVND (reference sequence). CDR3 length: 15 residues. Germline trimming cut 9 bases from V and 8 bases from J; bases unmatched to any gene: 15. The data were produced by immunoSEQ multiplex PCR, yet TCRdb's version contains in-frame clones alone and is incomplete. Among some 250,000 clones, about 86% were seen once, and the ten largest hold just over 3%. The TCR sequence derives from a woman in her twenties or thirties who had recovered from COVID-19. Material: peripheral blood. J is TRBJ1-4 and V is TRBV19, with 7 bases that match TRBD1. The CDR3 sequence is CASTWTGLEEEKLFF. DNA of the CDR3: TGTGCCAGCACTTGGACAGGCTTGGAGGAGGAAAAACTGTTTTTT.